The 14 T cell receptor beta chains below were found in one sample sequenced in a study of Graves' ophthalmopathy and Graves' hyperthyroidism. Amplification of the TCR beta CDR3 regions used RNA transcripts (as template). The first round was an RT-PCR with HTBI primers, and the second round was a multiplex PCR. Via MiXCR, TCRdb re-called the multiplex PCR reads, giving one row per CDR3 protein. Of around 1,000,000 distinct CDR3 sequences in the sample, about 36% were seen once. The source material was peripheral blood or thyroid tissue (not recorded which). Every receptor here comes from an adult man with Graves' hyperthyroidism.

The sample holds a few counts of this clonotype. V gene TRBV7-8 combines with J gene TRBJ2-7; the D gene is possibly TRBD2 (5 bases). The CDR3 contains 13 residues. Germline CDR1 is SGHVS and CDR2 is FQNEAQ. V was trimmed by 1 base and J by 12 bases, leaving 16 bases between them. The CDR3 nucleotides are TGTGCCAGCAGCTTAGTTTTAAGCGGCCATCCGTACTTC. It specifies CASSLVLSGHPYF. The whole variable domain, remainder taken from reference TRBV7-8 and TRBJ2-7, is GAGVSQSPRYKVAKRGQDVALRCDPISGHVSLFWYQQALGQGPEFLTYFQNEAQLDKSGLPSDRFFAERPEGSVSTLKIQRTQQEDSAVYLCASSLVLSGHPYFGPGTRLTVT.

The chain employs TRBV5-1 and TRBJ1-1, with D possibly being TRBD1 (5 bases). The germline V gene encodes CDR1 SGHRS and CDR2 YFSETQ. V lost 4 bases and J 0 bases, leaving 16 bases between the germline ends. The CDR3 spans 16 residues. The CDR3: CASSLGRQLMNTEAFF. The DNA for the CDR3 is TGCGCCAGCAGCCTTGGGAGACAGTTAATGAACACTGAAGCTTTCTTT.

Concerning this clonotype itself: A read error is possible here, since a much larger clone lies one base away. The V call is TRBV6-6, the J call TRBJ2-2, with D uncertain. This CDR3 has 12 amino acids. Germline V CDR1 and CDR2: MNHNY, SVGAGI (reference sequence). Here the CDR3 reads CASSYSRPELSF. The CDR3, as DNA: TGTGCCAGCAGTTACTCCCGGCCGGAGCTGTCTTTT.

This clonotype was seen more than once but under ten times. The V gene is TRBV6-5, the J gene TRBJ2-5; 10 bases line up with TRBD1. The J call is in doubt because the DNA end fits TRBJ2-7 better. The germline CDR1 and CDR2 sequences are MNHEY and SVGAGI. CDR3 length: 15 amino acids. Here the CDR3 DNA reads TGTGCCAGCAGGAAAGACAGGGGGCTTGAATACGAGCAGTACTTC. Translation: CASRKDRGLEYEQYF.

The J gene is TRBJ1-1, the V gene TRBV6-1, with D perhaps TRBD1 (6 bases). The V gene's germline CDR1 is MNHNS and CDR2 SASEGT. V lost 6 bases, J lost 11 bases, and 16 bases lay in between. CDR3 length equals 12 residues. The CDR3 loop is CASRETKGGAFF. CDR3 coding DNA: TGTGCCAGCAGAGAGACGAAAGGGGGTGCTTTCTTT.

This clonotype was detected many times. The gene calls are TRBV20-1 and TRBJ2-7; 9 positions agree with TRBD1. The junction had 10 bases not matched to a gene; V was cut back by 6 bases and J by 1 base. Germline CDR1 and CDR2: DFQATT and SNEGSKA (reference sequence). This CDR3 is 15 amino acids long. The CDR3 reads CSATPGTGNSYEQYF. CDR3 coding DNA: TGCAGTGCCACCCCCGGGACAGGGAATTCCTACGAGCAGTACTTC.

This clonotype was picked up a small number of times. The CDR3 coding sequence is TGTGCCAGCAGCTTAGTGTCCATAGCCGGGGAGCTGTTTTTT. It codes for CASSLVSIAGELFF. The chain is built from TRBV7-9 and TRBJ2-2; D remains unclear. The CDR3 covers 14 residues. The germline CDR1 and CDR2 sequences are SEHNR and FQNEAQ (reference sequence). Trimming took off 1 base at V and 6 bases at J, with 9 bases between the two ends.

V gene TRBV20-1 combines with J gene TRBJ2-5; weak D call: TRBD1 (5 bases). CDR1 and CDR2 from the germline V gene are DFQATT and SNEGSKA (reference sequence). The V and J ends lost 3 bases and 9 bases respectively, with 26 bases between them. The CDR3 is 16 amino acids. In nucleotides, the CDR3 is TGCAGTGCTAGTCCGATCACTCAGGGAAGCAATCAGCCCCAGTACTTC. Translating it yields CSASPITQGSNQPQYF.

This clonotype was recorded many times. The chain uses TRBV7-8 and TRBJ2-7; D call uncertain. The CDR3 totals 15 residues. In germline, CDR1 is SGHVS, CDR2 FQNEAQ. Deletions cut 1 base from V and 5 bases from J, with 15 bases between. The CDR3 spells CASSLGESINHEQYF. CDR3 coding DNA: TGTGCCAGCAGCTTAGGAGAGTCAATCAACCACGAGCAGTACTTC.

A remark on this clonotype: An end of the junction does not agree with germline; a read error may underlie this. This chain joins TRBV7-2 and TRBJ1-3; D gene ambiguous. CDR3 length: 12 residues. In germline, CDR1 is SGHTA, CDR2 FQGNSA. The CDR3 region has the DNA TGTGCCGGCAGCCCTGGCGGAAACACCATATATTTT. As protein: CAGSPGGNTIYF. Using reference TRBV7-2 and TRBJ1-3 for the parts outside the CDR3, the full variable domain is GAGVSQSPSNKVTEKGKDVELRCDPISGHTALYWYRQSLGQGLEFLIYFQGNSAPDKSGLPSDRFSAERTGGSVSTLTIQRTQQEDSAVYLCAGSPGGNTIYFGEGSWLTVV.

This clonotype was seen many times. The chain is built from TRBV9 and TRBJ2-7; 8 nucleotides match TRBD1. The ends lost 0 bases at V and 3 bases at J; junction bases unmatched: 2. Germline values: CDR1 SGDLS, CDR2 YYNGEE. CDR3 length: 14 residues. The CDR3 loop is CASSVAGGGYEQYF. DNA for the CDR3: TGTGCCAGCAGCGTAGCAGGGGGCGGCTACGAGCAGTACTTC.

This clonotype was found many times. CDR3 DNA: TGCAGTGCTAGACAGACCCAGACAGGCTATGGCTACACCTTC. This sequence encodes CSARQTQTGYGYTF. The V call is TRBV20-1, the J call TRBJ1-2, with D maybe TRBD1 (6 bases). This CDR3 contains 14 residues. V gave up 2 bases and J gave up 4 bases, with 14 bases separating them. The germline CDR1 and CDR2 sequences are DFQATT and SNEGSKA (reference sequence).

The table lists this clonotype with many counts. This chain connects TRBV29-1 to TRBJ2-5; no clear D gene. V dropped 4 bases and J dropped 10 bases, with 10 bases sitting between them. The CDR3 sequence is 10 residues long. CDR1 is SQVTM and CDR2 is ANQGSEA in the germline V gene. The CDR3 loop reads CSVAGRNQYF. The CDR3 DNA sequence: TGCAGCGTTGCGGGCCGAAACCAGTACTTC. The complete variable domain, with remaining parts taken from reference TRBV29-1 and TRBJ2-5, reads SAVISQKPSRDICQRGTSLTIQCQVDSQVTMMFWYRQQPGQSLTLIATANQGSEATYESGFVIDKFPISRPNLTFSTLTVSNMSPEDSSIYLCSVAGRNQYFGPGTRLLVL.

About this clonotype itself: One end of the junction does not line up with germline, which may come from a read error. The rearrangement uses TRBV20-1 and TRBJ2-7; no clear D gene. The CDR3 totals 15 residues. Germline CDR1 and CDR2: DFQATT and SNEGSKA (reference sequence). CDR3 residues: CSAGDSGQPIYEQYF. The CDR3 DNA sequence: TGCAGTGCTGGAGATTCTGGCCAGCCAATCTACGAGCAGTACTTC.